The present TCR beta chain was sequenced within a study of T cells in tumors after PD-1 blockade. Study details: Patients had no prior checkpoint blockade, systemic immunosuppressants, or anti-cancer therapy within 4 weeks.

Before and after PD-1 blockade, biopsies were collected from the same primary tumor site. V dropped 5 bases and J dropped 8; count of bases not matched to a gene: 11. This CDR3 is built from 15 residues. Germline CDR1 is SGHTA and CDR2 is FQGNSA. Sequenced by immunoSEQ multiplex PCR; TCRdb stores in-frame clones only, minus some. The profile covers several thousand clones, with roughly three fifths appearing a single time and roughly 15% taken by the ten largest. The TCR was taken from a human donor with basal cell carcinoma. The chain employs TRBV7-2 and TRBJ2-3; 9 nucleotides match TRBD1. This specimen consisted of tumor tissue, obtained after anti-PD-1 treatment. The CDR3 region is CASSPTGTGTATQYF. Written as DNA, the CDR3 is TGTGCCAGCAGCCCGACGGGGACAGGGACCGCTACGCAGTATTTT.